A selection of T cell receptor beta chains follows, all from one sample in a study of control samples from healthy donors and cancer patients. Produced via immunoSEQ multiplex PCR; TCRdb's table is partial and in-frame only. The repertoire holds some 140,000 clones, with 85% to 90% as singletons. The sequenced material came from PBMCs. Receptor source: a man in his fifties with head and neck cancer. CDR3s include the opening cysteine and the closing phenylalanine or tryptophan. Fields, in order: V gene, clone size, J gene, D gene, CDR3 protein, CDR3 DNA. The D gene is left open where the match is weak. Only part of the rows carry a size: once, few, many, or a class if the clone is expanded.

v_call: TRBV11-1; clone_size: .; j_call: TRBJ2-1; d_call: .; cdr3_aa: CASSPNLYEQFF; cdr3_nt: TGTGCCAGCAGCCCAAATTTGTATGAGCAGTTCTTC
v_call: TRBV5-1; clone_size: .; j_call: TRBJ2-5; d_call: TRBD2; cdr3_aa: CASSEGLAGSQETQYF; cdr3_nt: TGCGCCAGCAGCGAGGGACTAGCGGGATCCCAAGAGACCCAGTACTTC
v_call: TRBV24-1; clone_size: few; j_call: TRBJ1-1; d_call: .; cdr3_aa: CATSDPATGNTEAFF; cdr3_nt: TGTGCCACCAGTGATCCGGCTACGGGGAACACTGAAGCTTTCTTT
v_call: TRBV6-5; clone_size: .; j_call: TRBJ2-3; d_call: .; cdr3_aa: CASSYSSFRTDTQYF; cdr3_nt: TGTGCCAGCAGTTACTCTTCCTTTAGGACAGATACGCAGTATTTT
v_call: TRBV19; clone_size: .; j_call: TRBJ2-3; d_call: TRBD1; cdr3_aa: CARLGVPRLRDRVGDTQYF; cdr3_nt: TGTGCCAGGCTGGGTGTCCCCCGACTACGGGACAGGGTGGGAGATACGCAGTATTTT
v_call: TRBV19; clone_size: .; j_call: TRBJ2-1; d_call: .; cdr3_aa: CASSTLQNPYNEQFF; cdr3_nt: TGTGCCAGTAGTACTTTGCAGAACCCTTACAATGAGCAGTTCTTC
v_call: TRBV7-2; clone_size: .; j_call: TRBJ2-7; d_call: TRBD2; cdr3_aa: CASSPPGLAGGDEQYF; cdr3_nt: TGTGCCAGCAGCCCCCCTGGACTAGCGGGAGGGGACGAGCAGTACTTC
v_call: TRBV7-2; clone_size: .; j_call: TRBJ1-2; d_call: .; cdr3_aa: CASSPQGYGGYTF; cdr3_nt: TGTGCCAGCAGCCCCCAGGGGTATGGTGGCTACACCTTC
v_call: TRBV5-4; clone_size: .; j_call: TRBJ1-3; d_call: .; cdr3_aa: CASSLSVGTARTIYF; cdr3_nt: TGTGCCAGCAGCTTGTCGGTTGGGACTGCCCGCACCATATATTTT
v_call: TRBV30; clone_size: .; j_call: TRBJ2-6; d_call: .; cdr3_aa: CAYFSSGSGANVLTF; cdr3_nt: TGTGCCTATTTCTCGAGTGGGAGTGGGGCCAACGTCCTGACTTTC
v_call: TRBV27; clone_size: .; j_call: TRBJ2-1; d_call: .; cdr3_aa: CASSLSGQSNEQFF; cdr3_nt: TGTGCCAGCAGTTTATCGGGGCAGAGTAATGAGCAGTTCTTC
v_call: TRBV28; clone_size: .; j_call: TRBJ2-7; d_call: .; cdr3_aa: CASSYSLFGEQYF; cdr3_nt: TGTGCCAGCAGTTACAGTCTCTTTGGCGAGCAGTACTTC
v_call: TRBV7-2; clone_size: .; j_call: TRBJ2-2; d_call: TRBD2; cdr3_aa: CASSLVGGLNTGELFF; cdr3_nt: TGTGCCAGCAGCCTAGTCGGGGGACTAAACACCGGGGAGCTGTTTTTT
v_call: TRBV27; clone_size: once; j_call: TRBJ2-7; d_call: TRBD2; cdr3_aa: CASSLSASGEQYF; cdr3_nt: TGTGCCAGCAGTCTCTCGGCTAGCGGCGAGCAGTACTTC
v_call: TRBV30; clone_size: .; j_call: TRBJ1-5; d_call: .; cdr3_aa: CAWNWGASNQPQHF; cdr3_nt: TGTGCCTGGAATTGGGGGGCCAGCAATCAGCCCCAGCATTTT
v_call: TRBV27; clone_size: .; j_call: TRBJ2-6; d_call: .; cdr3_aa: CASRDRDSGANVLTF; cdr3_nt: TGTGCCAGCAGGGACCGTGACTCTGGGGCCAACGTCCTGACTTTC
v_call: TRBV7-2; clone_size: .; j_call: TRBJ2-3; d_call: TRBD1; cdr3_aa: CASSPGTGVVDTQYF; cdr3_nt: TGTGCCAGCAGCCCGGGGACAGGGGTGGTAGATACGCAGTATTTT
v_call: TRBV5-8; clone_size: .; j_call: TRBJ1-1; d_call: .; cdr3_aa: CASSYGNTEAFF; cdr3_nt: TGTGCCAGCAGCTATGGGAACACTGAAGCTTTCTTT
v_call: TRBV5-4; clone_size: .; j_call: TRBJ2-2; d_call: .; cdr3_aa: CASRTDANTGELFF; cdr3_nt: TGTGCCTCCCGGACGGACGCGAACACCGGGGAGCTGTTTTTT
v_call: TRBV5-1; clone_size: .; j_call: TRBJ1-2; d_call: TRBD1; cdr3_aa: CASSSDRADYGYTF; cdr3_nt: TGCGCCAGCAGTTCGGACAGGGCGGACTATGGCTACACCTTC
v_call: TRBV3-1/TRBV3-2; clone_size: few; j_call: TRBJ2-1; d_call: TRBD2; cdr3_aa: CASSRAGGSYNEQFF; cdr3_nt: TGTGCCAGCAGCCGAGCGGGGGGCTCCTACAATGAGCAGTTCTTC
v_call: TRBV6-5; clone_size: .; j_call: TRBJ2-2; d_call: .; cdr3_aa: CASRLTGTGELFF; cdr3_nt: TGTGCCAGCAGATTAACAGGGACCGGGGAGCTGTTTTTT
v_call: TRBV6-5; clone_size: .; j_call: TRBJ2-7; d_call: .; cdr3_aa: CASSYSGSGGSEQYF; cdr3_nt: TGTGCCAGCAGTTACTCGGGGAGCGGTGGGTCCGAGCAGTACTTC
v_call: TRBV19; clone_size: once; j_call: TRBJ1-2; d_call: TRBD1; cdr3_aa: CASTSPTGGDYGYTF; cdr3_nt: TGTGCCAGTACCTCCCCGACAGGGGGGGACTATGGCTACACCTTC
v_call: TRBV9; clone_size: .; j_call: TRBJ1-6; d_call: .; cdr3_aa: CASSVGEGPNSPLHF; cdr3_nt: TGTGCCAGCAGCGTGGGAGAGGGACCGAATTCACCCCTCCACTTT
v_call: TRBV27; clone_size: .; j_call: TRBJ2-7; d_call: TRBD1; cdr3_aa: CASHGTGGSYEQYF; cdr3_nt: TGTGCCAGCCACGGGACAGGGGGGTCCTACGAGCAGTACTTC
v_call: TRBV10-3; clone_size: .; j_call: TRBJ1-5; d_call: .; cdr3_aa: CAISESGTGQGNQPQHF; cdr3_nt: TGTGCCATCAGTGAGTCGGGAACAGGTCAGGGCAATCAGCCCCAGCATTTT
v_call: TRBV7-6; clone_size: .; j_call: TRBJ2-7; d_call: TRBD1; cdr3_aa: CASSFGQGVAAYEQYF; cdr3_nt: TGTGCCAGCAGCTTCGGACAGGGGGTTGCCGCCTACGAGCAGTACTTC
v_call: TRBV3-1/TRBV3-2; clone_size: .; j_call: TRBJ1-5; d_call: .; cdr3_aa: CASSLGQFNQPQHF; cdr3_nt: TGTGCCAGCAGCCTCGGACAGTTCAATCAGCCCCAGCATTTT
v_call: TRBV10-3; clone_size: once; j_call: TRBJ1-2; d_call: .; cdr3_aa: CAISGQNNNYGYTF; cdr3_nt: TGTGCCATCAGTGGACAGAATAATAACTATGGCTACACCTTC